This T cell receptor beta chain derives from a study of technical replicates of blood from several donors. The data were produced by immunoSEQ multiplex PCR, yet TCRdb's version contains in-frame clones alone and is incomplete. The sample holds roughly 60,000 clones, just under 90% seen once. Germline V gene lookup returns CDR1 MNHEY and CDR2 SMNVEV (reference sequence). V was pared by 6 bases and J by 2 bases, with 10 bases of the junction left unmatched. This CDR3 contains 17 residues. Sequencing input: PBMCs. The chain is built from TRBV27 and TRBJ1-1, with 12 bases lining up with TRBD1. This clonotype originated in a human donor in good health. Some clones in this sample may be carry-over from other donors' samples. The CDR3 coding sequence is TGTGCCAGCAGCCCCCATGGGGACAGGGGGCGAAACACTGAAGCTTTCTTT. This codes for CASSPHGDRGRNTEAFF.